Listed here is a single T cell receptor (beta chain). Its antigen is currently unknown. This record belongs to a study of CD8 T cells in Susac syndrome. Germline CDR1 reads LGHDT; CDR2 reads YNNKEL (reference sequence). The CDR3 covers 14 residues. V gave up 2 bases and J gave up 4 bases, with 11 bases separating them. Whole-study results and caveats: Within Susac syndrome CD4+ T cell repertoires, clonal expansion was not evident.

cDNA came from approximately 0.5 to 1 ug RNA primed by random hexamers. TCR beta CDR3 was amplified by immunoSEQ covering 54 Vbeta and 13 Jbeta. Each CDR3 protein is one row after TCRdb ran MiXCR on the immunoSEQ multiplex PCR reads. Of about 140,000 distinct CDR3 sequences listed, roughly 94% were seen once; the top ten hold 0.13% to 0.15%. The authors sequenced TCR beta from blood CD8+ and CD4+ T cells. The source is a human donor with Susac syndrome. This chain connects TRBV3-1 to TRBJ2-5; possibly TRBD2 for D (6 bases). Source material: CD4+ T cells from PBMCs. CDR3 amino acids: CASSQRGGVETQYF. The CDR3, as DNA: TGTGCCAGCAGCCAAAGGGGAGGTGTAGAGACCCAGTACTTC.